A selection of T cell receptor beta chains follows, all from one sample in a study of CD8 T cells in Susac syndrome. TCRdb processed the immunoSEQ multiplex PCR reads anew with MiXCR; each CDR3 protein has one entry. This table has over 120,000 distinct CDR3 sequences, roughly 94% appearing once. The sequenced sample was CD4+ T cells from PBMCs. These TCRs come from a human donor in good health. Each CDR3 is given with its conserved first and last residue. D genes are given only for firm matches. Only some rows state a clone size, as once, few, many or a class for expanded clones.

. TRBJ2-7 TRBD2 TRBV7-2 CASSPTSGRTYEQYF TGTGCCAGCAGCCCTACTAGCGGGAGGACCTACGAGCAGTACTTC
. TRBJ2-3 TRBD2 TRBV20-1 CSARGLAGYSTDTQYF TGCAGTGCTAGAGGACTAGCGGGTTACAGCACAGATACGCAGTATTTT
. TRBJ2-7 . TRBV28 CASSLRMLSYEQYF TGTGCCAGCAGTCTACGAATGCTAAGCTACGAGCAGTACTTC
. TRBJ2-4 . TRBV9 CASSVGGQRADIQYF TGTGCCAGCAGCGTAGGGGGACAAAGAGCGGACATTCAGTACTTC
. TRBJ2-1 . TRBV11-2 CASSFGRGTSDNEQFF TGTGCCAGCAGCTTCGGCAGGGGGACTAGTGACAATGAGCAGTTCTTC
. TRBJ2-2 . TRBV7-2 CASSRGLNTGELFF TGTGCCAGCAGTAGGGGCCTAAACACCGGGGAGCTGTTTTTT
. TRBJ2-3 . TRBV5-1 CASSLAGGGGGTDTQYF TGCGCCAGCAGCTTGGCAGGTGGCGGAGGGGGCACAGATACGCAGTATTTT
. TRBJ1-4 TRBD1 TRBV14 CASSHYDRGREKLFF TGTGCCAGCAGCCATTACGACAGGGGGCGCGAAAAACTGTTTTTT
few TRBJ2-7 . TRBV29-1 CSVEVGPREQYF TGCAGCGTTGAAGTCGGACCTAGGGAGCAGTACTTC
. TRBJ1-1 . TRBV5-4 CASSGQYTEAFF TGTGCCAGCAGCGGACAGTACACTGAAGCTTTCTTT
few TRBJ2-1 TRBD2 TRBV6-1 CATGTSGRGEQFF TGTGCCACCGGGACTAGCGGTCGGGGGGAGCAGTTCTTC
. TRBJ1-1 . TRBV20-1 CSARDRGNTEAFF TGCAGTGCTAGAGATCGGGGGAACACTGAAGCTTTCTTT
. TRBJ2-3 TRBD1 TRBV29-1 CSGGQGSTDTQYF TGCAGCGGGGGACAGGGGAGCACAGATACGCAGTATTTT
. TRBJ2-1 TRBD2 TRBV7-9 CASSLTKPGGGNEQFF TGTGCCAGCAGCTTAACCAAGCCTGGCGGGGGCAATGAGCAGTTCTTC
. TRBJ2-5 . TRBV11-3 CASSSGKPGETQYF TGTGCCAGCAGCTCGGGGAAGCCCGGAGAGACCCAGTACTTC
. TRBJ2-7 TRBD1 TRBV20-1 CSARRPGQGPYEQYF TGCAGTGCTAGGCGTCCGGGACAGGGACCCTACGAGCAGTACTTC
. TRBJ2-1 . TRBV19 CASSMPLSSSYNEQFF TGTGCCAGTAGCATGCCCCTTAGCAGCTCCTACAATGAGCAGTTCTTC
. TRBJ2-7 TRBD2 TRBV2 CASIETSGLYEQYF TGTGCCAGTATTGAGACTAGCGGTCTCTACGAGCAGTACTTC
. TRBJ2-3 . TRBV20-1 CSAPLAGSPDTQYF TGCAGTGCGCCGCTCGCGGGGTCGCCAGATACGCAGTATTTT
. TRBJ1-5 . TRBV20-1 CSARVGMNSNQPQHF TGCAGTGCTAGAGTTGGGATGAATAGCAATCAGCCCCAGCATTTT
once TRBJ1-1 TRBD1 TRBV5-4 CASSHGQGRVTEAFF TGTGCCAGCAGCCACGGACAGGGGAGGGTCACTGAAGCTTTCTTT
. TRBJ1-1 . TRBV3-1 CASSHIGLDTEAFF TGTGCCAGCAGCCACATCGGCCTGGACACTGAAGCTTTCTTT
once TRBJ2-3 TRBD2 TRBV3-1 CASSLIAGAGTDTQYF TGTGCCAGCAGCCTCATAGCGGGAGCTGGCACAGATACGCAGTATTTT